This T cell receptor (beta chain) is from a study of neurological immune-mediated disorders. This clonotype has ten or more counts. The cDNA came from 5'RACE, which used 10-nucleotide random UMIs. Every sequencing run produced over 160 million TCR-beta sequences, and the sequences from any one run covered 15-18 subjects. TCRdb called the 5' RACE reads again in MiXCR, with one record for every CDR3 protein. The data hold roughly 70,000 distinct CDR3 sequences, with 4% to 6% observed a single time. This CDR3 spans 16 amino acids. Germline CDR1 is SGHRS and CDR2 is YFSETQ. V lost 0 bases, J lost 0 bases, and 10 bases lay in between.

The sequence was collected from a woman aged 25-40 years with multiple sclerosis. Sequencing was done on a sample of PBMCs. The chain has TRBV5-1 and TRBJ2-4; tentatively, D is TRBD1 (6 bases). The CDR3 coding sequence is TGCGCCAGCAGCTTGGGAGGGGGTTCAGCCAAAAACATTCAGTACTTC. Translation: CASSLGGGSAKNIQYF.